A selection of T cell receptor beta chains follows, all from one sample in a study of STAT3 mutations in large granular lymphocyte leukemia. Generated by immunoSEQ multiplex PCR, the TCRdb table keeps only in-frame clones and is missing some. The sample consists of 30,000 to 35,000 clones, around three quarters of them appearing once. The sequencing input was peripheral blood mononuclear cells. All receptors come from a woman in her forties or fifties with T-cell large granular lymphocyte leukemia. Some clones in this sample may be carry-over from other donors' samples. The CDR3 runs from the conserved cysteine through the conserved F or W. The D gene is left open where the match is weak. Not every row has a clone size; where given, it reads once, few, many or a size class.

>TRBV5-1|.|TRBJ1-1|.
TGCGCCAGCAGCTTCGGCGACCCTGGCGGGAACACTGAAGCTTTCTTT
CASSFGDPGGNTEAFF
>TRBV29-1|.|TRBJ2-2|.
TGCAGCGTTGAACGTACTGCGAACACCGGGGAGCTGTTTTTT
CSVERTANTGELFF
>TRBV19|.|TRBJ1-5|.
TGTGCCAGGGTAAAGACAGAGGGCAATCAGCCCCAGCATTTT
CARVKTEGNQPQHF
>TRBV28|.|TRBJ2-5|.
TGTGCCAGCAGTTTTGGGGGGGCGACGCAAGAGACCCAGTACTTC
CASSFGGATQETQYF
>TRBV6-6|.|TRBJ2-7|.
TGTGCCAGCAGTCAACCCACCGAGCAGTACTTC
CASSQPTEQYF
>TRBV5-4|TRBD2|TRBJ2-5|.
TGTGCCAGCAGCTTCAAGAGCGGGGGGGGAGAGACCCAGTACTTC
CASSFKSGGGETQYF
>TRBV14|TRBD2|TRBJ2-3|.
TGTGCCAGCAGCCCCCCTAGCGGGAGATCGGGCACAGATACGCAGTATTTT
CASSPPSGRSGTDTQYF
>TRBV7-9|.|TRBJ2-3|.
TGTGCCAGCAGCTTCAATAGCGGAGATACGCAGTATTTT
CASSFNSGDTQYF
>TRBV2|.|TRBJ1-5|.
TGTGCCAGCAGTGAAGCGCGAGGTGGGATAAATCAGCCCCAGCATTTT
CASSEARGGINQPQHF
>TRBV19|TRBD2|TRBJ2-3|.
TGTGCCAGCGACAGCGGGAGACAGACAGATACGCAGTATTTT
CASDSGRQTDTQYF
>TRBV30|TRBD1|TRBJ1-2|.
TGTGCCTGGAGTCTGGGACAGGGAAGCTATGGCTACACCTTC
CAWSLGQGSYGYTF
>TRBV30|TRBD2|TRBJ2-3|few
TGTGCCTGGAGTGCCCAAAAGGAGCTAGCGGGCCCAGATACGCAGTATTTT
CAWSAQKELAGPDTQYF
>TRBV27|TRBD2|TRBJ2-7|once
TGTGCCAGCAGTGCTACTAGCGGGAGTTCCTACGAGCAGTACTTC
CASSATSGSSYEQYF
>TRBV11-2|.|TRBJ2-1|.
TGTGCCAGCAAGTGGGGGGATGAGCAGTTCTTC
CASKWGDEQFF
>TRBV6-1|TRBD2|TRBJ2-2|.
TGTGCCAGCAGTGTTAAGCGGGGCGGTGCCGGGGAGCTGTTTTTT
CASSVKRGGAGELFF
>TRBV5-4|TRBD2|TRBJ2-1|.
TGTGCCAGCAGCTCGGGACTAGCGGGTAGCTCCTACAATGAGCAGTTCTTC
CASSSGLAGSSYNEQFF
>TRBV29-1|.|TRBJ1-3|.
TGCAGCGTTGGAGGGGATAGGAACACCATATATTTT
CSVGGDRNTIYF
>TRBV30|.|TRBJ2-4|.
TGTGCCTGGAGTGACCCTCGAAGGGGGGACAAAAACATTCAGTACTTC
CAWSDPRRGDKNIQYF
>TRBV7-9|.|TRBJ2-7|.
TGTGCCAGCAGTTACAGCCCCGGGACCTACGAGCAGTACTTC
CASSYSPGTYEQYF
>TRBV5-1|.|TRBJ1-4|.
TGCGCCAGCAGCTCTGCCCCAGGGGCGGGAGGGGAAAAACTGTTTTTT
CASSSAPGAGGEKLFF
>TRBV5-1|.|TRBJ2-5|.
TGCGCCAGCAGCTTGGTACTTTGGGAGACCCAGTACTTC
CASSLVLWETQYF
>TRBV9|.|TRBJ2-2|few
TGTGCCAGCAGCCTCAGCCCTCGAGGTTCCGGGGAGCTGTTTTTT
CASSLSPRGSGELFF
>TRBV5-1|.|TRBJ1-4|.
TGCGCCAGCAGGCCGGGAACAACTAATGAAAAACTGTTTTTT
CASRPGTTNEKLFF
>TRBV18|.|TRBJ2-1|.
TGTGCCAGCTCCCAAGACAGTTACAATGAGCAGTTCTTC
CASSQDSYNEQFF
>TRBV5-4|.|TRBJ2-1|medium-sized
TGTGCCAGCAGCTTGGATGAGCCGTCCGATGAGCAGTTCTTC
CASSLDEPSDEQFF
>TRBV5-4|.|TRBJ2-1|.
TGTGCCAGCAGCTTGGAGGTGTGGGGGGGCGCGAGTAATGAGCAGTTCTTC
CASSLEVWGGASNEQFF
>TRBV7-2|.|TRBJ2-1|.
TGTGCCAGCAGTCAGGGCTACGAGCAGTTCTTC
CASSQGYEQFF
>TRBV5-1|TRBD1|TRBJ2-7|.
TGCGCCAGCAGCTTGGGGACAGGGACCCTCCACGAGCAGTACTTC
CASSLGTGTLHEQYF
>TRBV15|.|TRBJ2-7|.
TGTGCCACCAGCTCCCGCGACCAGGGATCCTACGAGCAGTACTTC
CATSSRDQGSYEQYF
>TRBV9|.|TRBJ2-1|once
TGTGCCAGCAGCGTGAGGGGCGGACTTTACAATGAGCAGTTCTTC
CASSVRGGLYNEQFF
>TRBV29-1|.|TRBJ2-5|.
TGCAGCGCCTCACCGAGGGGGGCGGAGACCCAGTACTTC
CSASPRGAETQYF
>TRBV6-4|TRBD2|TRBJ2-7|.
TGTGCCAGAAACCCGGGACTAGCGTTGTGCTCCCACGAGCAGTACTTC
CARNPGLALCSHEQYF
>TRBV28|.|TRBJ1-5|.
TGTGCCAGCATTCCAAGTGGGGCCTATAGCAATCAGCCCCAGCATTTT
CASIPSGAYSNQPQHF
>TRBV7-9|TRBD1|TRBJ1-1|.
TGTGCCAGCAGCCTCTTGGGACAGGCCAACACTGAAGCTTTCTTT
CASSLLGQANTEAFF
>TRBV9|.|TRBJ2-7|.
TGTGCCAGCAGCCCAACAGGGTTAGCATACGAGCAGTACTTC
CASSPTGLAYEQYF
>TRBV7-9|.|TRBJ2-6|once
TGTGCCAGCAGCCTCGCCACTGGGGCCAACGTCCTGACTTTC
CASSLATGANVLTF
>TRBV18|TRBD2|TRBJ2-1|.
TGTGCCAGCTCACCGGTTTTTGCGGGAGGGTCCTACAATGAGCAGTTCTTC
CASSPVFAGGSYNEQFF
>TRBV5-6|.|TRBJ2-7|.
TGTGCCAGCAGCTCAACTAGAGAGCAGTACTTC
CASSSTREQYF
>TRBV28|.|TRBJ1-5|few
.
CASSPFWRSLNQPQHF
>TRBV7-2|.|TRBJ2-3|.
TGTGCCAGCAGCTCGACAGTAAGCACAGATACGCAGTATTTT
CASSSTVSTDTQYF
>TRBV5-1|.|TRBJ2-3|.
TGCGCCAGCAGCTTGTGGGGGCTCGAGGCAGATACGCAGTATTTT
CASSLWGLEADTQYF
>TRBV29-1|.|TRBJ1-1|.
TGCAGCGTTGAAAGGGTTCTGGCCCCGGGTGCTTTCTTT
CSVERVLAPGAFF
>TRBV30|.|TRBJ1-3|.
TGTGCCTGGATAATTCTACAGGGTTCTGGAAACACCATATATTTT
CAWIILQGSGNTIYF
>TRBV29-1|.|TRBJ1-1|few
TGCAGCCACCTCGGGACCTTAAGATCGGAAGCTTTCTTT
CSHLGTLRSEAFF
>TRBV7-9|.|TRBJ2-5|once
TGTGCCAGCAGCTTAGATCGGGGGACCCAGTACTTC
CASSLDRGTQYF
>TRBV19|.|TRBJ2-3|.
TGTGCCAGTAGTCTTGGGCCCACAGATACGCAGTATTTT
CASSLGPTDTQYF